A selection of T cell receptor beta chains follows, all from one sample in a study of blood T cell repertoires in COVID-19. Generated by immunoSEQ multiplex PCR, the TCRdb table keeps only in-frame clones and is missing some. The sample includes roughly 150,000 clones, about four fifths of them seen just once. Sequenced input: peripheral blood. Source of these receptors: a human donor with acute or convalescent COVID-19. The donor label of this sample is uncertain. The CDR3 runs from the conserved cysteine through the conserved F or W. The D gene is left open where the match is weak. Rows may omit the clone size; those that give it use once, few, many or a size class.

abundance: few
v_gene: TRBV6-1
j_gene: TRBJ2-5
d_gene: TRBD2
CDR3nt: TGTGCCAGCAGTGAAGCCGTGTTAGCGGGGGGTCGTGAGACCCAGTACTTC
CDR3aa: CASSEAVLAGGRETQYF

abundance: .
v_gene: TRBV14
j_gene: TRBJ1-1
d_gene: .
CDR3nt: TGTGCCAGCAGCCAACAGGCAAACACTGAAGCTTTCTTT
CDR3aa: CASSQQANTEAFF

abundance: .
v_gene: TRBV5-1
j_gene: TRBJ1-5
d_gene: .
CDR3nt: TGCGCCAGCAGCTTGGGAGGGAGTGACAATCAGCCCCAGCATTTT
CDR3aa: CASSLGGSDNQPQHF

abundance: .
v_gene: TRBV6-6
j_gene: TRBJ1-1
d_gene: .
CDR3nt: TGTGCCAGTTCGGCAACGCAGGGGCAGAACACTGAAGCTTTCTTT
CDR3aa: CASSATQGQNTEAFF

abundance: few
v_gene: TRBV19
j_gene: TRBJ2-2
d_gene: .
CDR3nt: TGTGCCAGTAGTATTGCAGGGGACACCGGGGAGCTGTTTTTT
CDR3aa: CASSIAGDTGELFF

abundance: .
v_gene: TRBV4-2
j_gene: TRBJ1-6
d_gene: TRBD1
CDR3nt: TGTGCCAGCAGCCAAGAGGCAGGGGGTAATTCACCCCTCCACTTT
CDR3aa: CASSQEAGGNSPLHF

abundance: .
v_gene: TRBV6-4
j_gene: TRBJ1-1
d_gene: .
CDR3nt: TGTGCCAGCAGTGTCGAAACAGGAGGGACTGAAGCTTTCTTT
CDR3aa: CASSVETGGTEAFF

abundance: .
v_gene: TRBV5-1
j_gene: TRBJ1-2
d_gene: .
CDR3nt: TGCGCCAGCAGCTCCGGGTCCCCGGGGAATTATGGCTACACCTTC
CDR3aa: CASSSGSPGNYGYTF

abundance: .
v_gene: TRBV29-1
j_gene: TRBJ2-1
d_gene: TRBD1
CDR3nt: TGCAGCGTAGTTGGACAGGGGGTTGAGCAGTTCTTC
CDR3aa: CSVVGQGVEQFF

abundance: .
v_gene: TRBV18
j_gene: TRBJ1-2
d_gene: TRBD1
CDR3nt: TGTGCCAGCTCAGCCCCGGGACAGGGGGCGGAGGGCTACACCTTC
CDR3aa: CASSAPGQGAEGYTF

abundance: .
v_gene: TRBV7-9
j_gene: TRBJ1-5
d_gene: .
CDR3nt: TGTGCCAGCAGCCCCCTCCAGCCCCAGCATTTT
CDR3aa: CASSPLQPQHF

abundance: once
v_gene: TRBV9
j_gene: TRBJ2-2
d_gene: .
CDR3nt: TGTGCCAGCAGCGTGACCGGGACAAACACCGGGGAGCTGTTTTTT
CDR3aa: CASSVTGTNTGELFF